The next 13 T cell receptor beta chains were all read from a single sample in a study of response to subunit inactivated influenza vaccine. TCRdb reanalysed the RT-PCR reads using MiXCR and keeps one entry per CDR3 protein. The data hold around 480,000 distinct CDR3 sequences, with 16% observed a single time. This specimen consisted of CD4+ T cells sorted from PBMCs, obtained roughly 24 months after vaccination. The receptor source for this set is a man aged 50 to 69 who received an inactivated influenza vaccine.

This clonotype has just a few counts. The CDR3 DNA is TGTGCCAGCAGTTCAGGGGGGAATTCTAGGCAGTATTTT. Protein sequence: CASSSGGNSRQYF. V gene TRBV12-3 or TRBV12-4 combines with J gene TRBJ2-3; the D gene is possibly TRBD1 (7 bases). V was pared by 4 bases and J by 11 bases, with 16 bases between. The CDR3 length is 13 residues.

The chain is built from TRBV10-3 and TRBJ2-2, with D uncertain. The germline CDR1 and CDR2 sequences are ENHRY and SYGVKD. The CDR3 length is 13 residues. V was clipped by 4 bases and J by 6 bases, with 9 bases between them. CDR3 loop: CAISGRTAGELFF. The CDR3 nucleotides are TGTGCCATCAGTGGTCGCACTGCCGGGGAGCTGTTTTTT.

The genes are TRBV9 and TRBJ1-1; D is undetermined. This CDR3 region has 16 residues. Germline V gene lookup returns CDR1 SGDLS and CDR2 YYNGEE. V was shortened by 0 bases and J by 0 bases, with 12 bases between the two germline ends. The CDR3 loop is CASSVEAYGMNTEAFF. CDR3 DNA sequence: TGTGCCAGCAGCGTAGAGGCTTACGGCATGAACACTGAAGCTTTCTTT. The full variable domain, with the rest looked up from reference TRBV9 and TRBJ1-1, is DSGVTQTPKHLITATGQRVTLRCSPRSGDLSVYWYQQSLDQGLQFLIQYYNGEERAKGNILERFSAQQFPDLHSELNLSSLELGDSALYFCASSVEAYGMNTEAFFGQGTRLTVV.

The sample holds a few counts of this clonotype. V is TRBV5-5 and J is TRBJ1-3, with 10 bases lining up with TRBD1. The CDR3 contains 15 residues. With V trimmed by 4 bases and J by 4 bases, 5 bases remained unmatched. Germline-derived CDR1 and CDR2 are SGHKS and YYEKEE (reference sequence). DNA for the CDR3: TGTGCCAGCAGCGTGGGACAGGGGTTCGGAAACACCATATATTTT. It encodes CASSVGQGFGNTIYF. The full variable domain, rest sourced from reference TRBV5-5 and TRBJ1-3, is DAGVTQSPTHLIKTRGQQVTLRCSPISGHKSVSWYQQVLGQGPQFIFQYYEKEERGRGNFPDRFSARQFPNYSSELNVNALLLGDSALYLCASSVGQGFGNTIYFGEGSWLTVV.

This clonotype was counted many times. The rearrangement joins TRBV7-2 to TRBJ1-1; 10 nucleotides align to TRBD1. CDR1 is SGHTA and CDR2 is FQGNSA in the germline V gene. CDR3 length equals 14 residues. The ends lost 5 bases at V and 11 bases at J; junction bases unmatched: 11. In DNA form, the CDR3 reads TGTGCCAGCAGCCAAGAGGGCTGGACAGGGGGTGCTTTCTTT. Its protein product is CASSQEGWTGGAFF.

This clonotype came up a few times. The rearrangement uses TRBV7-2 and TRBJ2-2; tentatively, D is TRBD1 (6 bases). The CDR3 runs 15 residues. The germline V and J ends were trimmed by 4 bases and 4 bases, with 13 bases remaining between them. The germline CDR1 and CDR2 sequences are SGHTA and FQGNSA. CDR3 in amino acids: CASSSALGGTGELFF. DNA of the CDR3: TGTGCCAGCAGCTCAGCTCTAGGGGGCACCGGGGAGCTGTTTTTT.

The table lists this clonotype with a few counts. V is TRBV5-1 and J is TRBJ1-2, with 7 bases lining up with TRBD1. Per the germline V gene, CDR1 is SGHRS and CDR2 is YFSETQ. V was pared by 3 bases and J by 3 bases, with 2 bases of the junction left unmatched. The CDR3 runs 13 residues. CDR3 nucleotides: TGCGCCAGCAGCTCCGGACAGGACTATGGCTACACCTTC. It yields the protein CASSSGQDYGYTF.

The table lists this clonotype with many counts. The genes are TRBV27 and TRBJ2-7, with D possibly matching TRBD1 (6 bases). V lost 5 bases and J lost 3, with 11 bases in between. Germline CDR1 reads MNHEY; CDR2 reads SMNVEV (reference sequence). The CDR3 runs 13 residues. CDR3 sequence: CASSRDTYYEQYF. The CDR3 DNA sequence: TGTGCCAGCAGTCGGGACACCTACTACGAGCAGTACTTC.

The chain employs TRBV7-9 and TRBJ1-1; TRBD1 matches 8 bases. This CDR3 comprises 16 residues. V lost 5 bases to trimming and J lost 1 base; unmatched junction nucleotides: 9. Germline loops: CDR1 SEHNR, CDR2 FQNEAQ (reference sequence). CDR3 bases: TGTGCCAGCAGCACCATAACCGGGACAGGGAACACTGAAGCTTTCTTT. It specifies CASSTITGTGNTEAFF.

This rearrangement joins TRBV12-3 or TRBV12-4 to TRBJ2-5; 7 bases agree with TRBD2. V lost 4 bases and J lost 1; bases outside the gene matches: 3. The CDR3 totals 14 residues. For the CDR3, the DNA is TGTGCCAGCAGTTGGACTAGTTCCCAAGAGACCCAGTACTTC. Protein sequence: CASSWTSSQETQYF.

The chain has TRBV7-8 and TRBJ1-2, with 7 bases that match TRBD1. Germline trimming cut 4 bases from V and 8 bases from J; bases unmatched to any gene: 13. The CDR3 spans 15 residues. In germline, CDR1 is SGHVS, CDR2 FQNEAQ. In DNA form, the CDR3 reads TGTGCCAGCAGCTCGCTGGCGACAGGGTTGGGCGGCTACACCTTC. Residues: CASSSLATGLGGYTF.

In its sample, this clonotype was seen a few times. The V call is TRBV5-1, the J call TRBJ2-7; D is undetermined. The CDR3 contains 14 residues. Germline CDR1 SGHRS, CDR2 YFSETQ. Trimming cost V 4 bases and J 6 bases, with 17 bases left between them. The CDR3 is CASSISGPLGEQYF. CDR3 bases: TGCGCCAGCAGCATCTCCGGGCCCCTCGGCGAGCAGTACTTC.

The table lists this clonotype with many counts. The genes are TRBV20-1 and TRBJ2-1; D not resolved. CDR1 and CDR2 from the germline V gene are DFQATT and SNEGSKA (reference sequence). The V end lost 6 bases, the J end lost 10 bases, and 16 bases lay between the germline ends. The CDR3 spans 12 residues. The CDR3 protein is CSASDTSEEQFF. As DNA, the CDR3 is TGCAGTGCCTCAGACACGTCGGAAGAGCAGTTCTTC.